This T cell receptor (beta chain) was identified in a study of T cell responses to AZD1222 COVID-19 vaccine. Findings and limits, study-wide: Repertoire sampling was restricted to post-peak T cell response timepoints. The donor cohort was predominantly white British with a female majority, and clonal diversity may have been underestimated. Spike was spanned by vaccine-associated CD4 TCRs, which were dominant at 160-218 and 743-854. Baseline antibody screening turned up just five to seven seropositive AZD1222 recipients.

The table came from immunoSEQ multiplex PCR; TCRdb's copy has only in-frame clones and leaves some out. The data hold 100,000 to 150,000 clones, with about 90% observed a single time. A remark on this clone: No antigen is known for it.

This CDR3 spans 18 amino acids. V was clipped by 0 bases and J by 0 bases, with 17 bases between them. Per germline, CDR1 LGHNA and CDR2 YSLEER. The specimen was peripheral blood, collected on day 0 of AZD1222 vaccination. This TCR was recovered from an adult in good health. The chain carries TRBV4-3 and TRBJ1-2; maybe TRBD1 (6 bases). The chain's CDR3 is CASSQDYGRGATNYGYTF. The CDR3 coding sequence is TGCGCCAGCAGCCAAGATTACGGCAGGGGAGCAACTAACTATGGCTACACCTTC.